The entry below describes one T cell receptor beta chain. Its antigen is not known. V was clipped by 1 base and J by 6 bases, with 10 bases between them. The CDR3 has 13 residues. In germline, CDR1 is GTSNPN, CDR2 SVGIG (reference sequence). Produced via immunoSEQ multiplex PCR; TCRdb's table is partial and in-frame only. The sample consists of 20,000 or so clones, 65% to 80% of them appearing once. This record belongs to a study of T cell clonotyping in hematopoietic cell transplantation. General study points: Recipient TCR diversity dropped after transplant; expanded clonotypes rose from day 30 to 180. Without cell sorting, CD4 versus CD8 contributions remain unresolved. Graft donor and pretransplant recipient Inverse Simpson Index values predicted broader posttransplant TCR diversity.

The rearrangement uses TRBV30 and TRBJ1-3; D gene unclear. The sequence came from a man aged 60 to 69 in good health. Some clones in this sample may be carry-over from other donors' samples. Material: peripheral blood mononuclear cells. The CDR3 DNA is TGTGCCTGGAGTGCTGGGCTAGAAAACACCATATATTTT. Its translation is CAWSAGLENTIYF.